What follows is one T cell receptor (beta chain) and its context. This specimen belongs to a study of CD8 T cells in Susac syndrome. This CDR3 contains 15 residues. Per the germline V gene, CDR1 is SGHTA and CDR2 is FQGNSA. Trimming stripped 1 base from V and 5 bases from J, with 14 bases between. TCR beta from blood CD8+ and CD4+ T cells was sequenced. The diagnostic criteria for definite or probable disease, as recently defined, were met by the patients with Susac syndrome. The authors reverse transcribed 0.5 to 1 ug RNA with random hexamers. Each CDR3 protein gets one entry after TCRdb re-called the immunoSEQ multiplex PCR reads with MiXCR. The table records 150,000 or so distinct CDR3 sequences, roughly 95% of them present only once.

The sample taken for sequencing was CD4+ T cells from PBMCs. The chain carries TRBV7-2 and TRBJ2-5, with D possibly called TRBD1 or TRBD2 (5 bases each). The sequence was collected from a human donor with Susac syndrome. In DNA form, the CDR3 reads TGTGCCAGCAGCTTAGGGGACCTTATGGGGGAGACCCAGTACTTC. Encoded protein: CASSLGDLMGETQYF.